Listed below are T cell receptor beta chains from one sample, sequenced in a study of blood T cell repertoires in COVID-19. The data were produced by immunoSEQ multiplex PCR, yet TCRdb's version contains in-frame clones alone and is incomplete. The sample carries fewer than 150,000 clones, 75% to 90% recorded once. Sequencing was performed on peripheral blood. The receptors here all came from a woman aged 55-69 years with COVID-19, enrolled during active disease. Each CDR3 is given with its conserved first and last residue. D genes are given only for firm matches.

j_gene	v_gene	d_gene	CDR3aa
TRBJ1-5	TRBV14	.	CASSQWGGQPQHF
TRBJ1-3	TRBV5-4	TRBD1	CASSLGDRGHYSGNTIYF
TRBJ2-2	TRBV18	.	CASSPPGNTGELFF
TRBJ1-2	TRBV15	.	CATSRDQGYYGYTF
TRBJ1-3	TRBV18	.	CASSPVDRRSGNTIYF
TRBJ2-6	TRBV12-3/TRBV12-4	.	CASVNSGANVLTF
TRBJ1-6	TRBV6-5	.	CASRQGNSPLHF
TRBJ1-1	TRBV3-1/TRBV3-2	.	CASSRGGRAEAFF
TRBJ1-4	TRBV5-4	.	CASSLQGNDEKLFF
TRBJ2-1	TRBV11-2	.	CASSQTRGGHEQFF
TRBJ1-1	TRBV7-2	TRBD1	CASSLGDRLEAFF
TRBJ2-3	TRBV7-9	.	CASEKNRVADTQYF
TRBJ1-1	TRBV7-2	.	CASRLQGFSEAFF
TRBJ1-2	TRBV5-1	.	CASSLAQNYGYTF
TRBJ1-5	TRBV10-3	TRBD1	CAISGQGGPNQPQHF
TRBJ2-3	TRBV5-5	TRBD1	CASSPRTGASTDTQYF
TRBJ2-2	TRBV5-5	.	CASSRVSGELFF
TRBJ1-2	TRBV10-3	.	CAISDPTGLDGYTF
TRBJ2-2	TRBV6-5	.	CASRDFYQTTGELFF
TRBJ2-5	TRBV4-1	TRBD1	CASSQGETGAQETQYF
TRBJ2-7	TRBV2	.	CASSEDGRGSYEQYF
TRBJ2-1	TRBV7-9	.	CASSYPGLRNEQFF
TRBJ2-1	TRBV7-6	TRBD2	CASSSGRGYNEQFF
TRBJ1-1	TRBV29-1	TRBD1	CSVEEGQGITEAFF
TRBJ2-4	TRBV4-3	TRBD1	CASSQVPGQGEHIQYF
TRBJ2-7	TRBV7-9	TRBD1	CASSSKTGDWGEQYF
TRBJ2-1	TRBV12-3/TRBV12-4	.	CASSLQGYNEQFF
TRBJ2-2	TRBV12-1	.	CASSSRASGGEDTGELFF
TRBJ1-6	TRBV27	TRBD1	CASSLFPRDRGRNSPLHF
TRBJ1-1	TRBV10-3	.	CAISEEGSEAFF
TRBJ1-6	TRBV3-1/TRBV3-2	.	CASSQQGYNSPLHF
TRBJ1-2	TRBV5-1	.	CASSLSIEHYGYTF
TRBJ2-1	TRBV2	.	CASSEWGGRLHEQFF
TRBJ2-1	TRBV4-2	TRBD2	CASSRGGPMNEQFF
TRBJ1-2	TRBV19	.	CASSIDNGANYGYTF
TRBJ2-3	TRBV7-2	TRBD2	CASSLGAGGGTQYF
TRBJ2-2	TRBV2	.	CASSSTSNTGELFF
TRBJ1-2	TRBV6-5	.	CASSRAQGMGGGYTF
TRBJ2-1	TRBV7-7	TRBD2	CASSPDGGGPYNEQFF
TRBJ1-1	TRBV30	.	CAWSEGMDSWAFF
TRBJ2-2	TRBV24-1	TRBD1	CATSETQGIYLRDTGELFF
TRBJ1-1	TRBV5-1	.	CASSNKVTGRMNTEAFF
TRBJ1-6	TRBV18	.	CASSFGGARNSPLHF
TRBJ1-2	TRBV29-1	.	CSVFSGPGGGYTF
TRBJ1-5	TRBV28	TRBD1	CASTSQGAPSNQPQHF